This T cell receptor beta chain emerged from a study of T cells in Graves' hyperthyroidism and ophthalmopathy. Study details: Peripheral blood samples were taken at initial diagnosis, prior to any treatment.

Amplified regions were TCR beta CDR3 sequences from RNA transcripts. First-round RT-PCR targeting the TCR CDR3 was performed with the HTBI primer set. TCRdb itself ran the multiplex PCR reads through MiXCR, one entry per CDR3 protein. The repertoire consists of some 400,000 distinct CDR3 sequences, with approximately 13% occurring once and the leading ten covering under 25%. Per germline, CDR1 SGDLS and CDR2 YYNGEE. V was pared by 0 bases and J by 5 bases, with 14 bases between. This CDR3 contains 15 residues. Fresh 10 ml peripheral blood yielded PBMCs. The clonotype was recovered from a young man with Graves' hyperthyroidism that later progressed to Graves' ophthalmopathy. The chain links TRBV9 to TRBJ2-5, with D possibly TRBD1 on 6 matching bases. Sequencing was performed on blood. The chain's CDR3 is CASSVATGQGETQYF. In DNA form, the CDR3 reads TGTGCCAGCAGCGTAGCTACGGGGCAGGGGGAGACCCAGTACTTC. The variable domain in full, completed from reference TRBV9 and TRBJ2-5, reads DSGVTQTPKHLITATGQRVTLRCSPRSGDLSVYWYQQSLDQGLQFLIQYYNGEERAKGNILERFSAQQFPDLHSELNLSSLELGDSALYFCASSVATGQGETQYFGPGTRLLVL.